This T cell receptor (beta chain) is from a study of T cell responses to AZD1222 COVID-19 vaccine. Produced via immunoSEQ multiplex PCR; TCRdb's table is partial and in-frame only. The sample shows roughly 150,000 clones, around nine tenths of them seen only once. Points from the study as a whole: Mostly white British, mostly female donors; authors suggested clonal diversity may be underestimated. Nearly half of spike-specific TCRs reportedly go after variant regions that carry no mutations. Baseline antibody screening turned up just a handful of seropositive AZD1222 recipients.

About this clone itself: The antigen remains unidentified.

The input for sequencing was peripheral blood, taken on day 0 of AZD1222 vaccination. The sequence was obtained from an adult in good health.

CDR3 coding DNA: TGTGCCAGCAGTTCCCGGGACAGGGCATACGAGCAGTACTTC. Its protein is CASSSRDRAYEQYF. The V gene is TRBV27, the J gene TRBJ2-7; 9 positions agree with TRBD1. The CDR3 has 14 amino acids. Germline loops: CDR1 MNHEY, CDR2 SMNVEV (reference sequence). The V segment lost 4 bases and the J segment 4 bases; nucleotides outside the gene matches: 5.